The sequence of this TCR beta chain was determined in a study of T cell repertoires in cytomegalovirus infection. This clonotype has ten or more counts. The antigen is not known. Each CDR3 protein gets one entry after TCRdb re-called the reads with MiXCR. The data contain about 740,000 distinct CDR3 sequences, around a third of them singletons. CDR1 is SGHTA, CDR2 FQGNSA, per germline. Trimming took 5 bases from V and 1 from J, leaving 11 bases between them. There are 14 residues in the CDR3. This sequence was found in a human donor in good health (CMV status not recorded). Some clones in this sample may be carry-over from other donors' samples. The J gene is TRBJ2-5, the V gene TRBV7-2, with a possible D match to TRBD2 (6 bases). Source: cultured PBMCs, taken from culture after CMV antigen stimulation. This chain's CDR3 is CASSASVTQETQYF. DNA for the CDR3: TGTGCCAGCAGCGCTAGCGTGACCCAAGAGACCCAGTACTTC.